Listed below are T cell receptor beta chains from one sample, sequenced in a study of response to subunit inactivated influenza vaccine. Via MiXCR, TCRdb re-called the RT-PCR reads, giving one row per CDR3 protein. The table lists fewer than 800,000 distinct CDR3 sequences, approximately 14% of them singletons. The material was PBMCs from blood, obtained 11 to 12 days after vaccination. Receptors were obtained from a man over 45 who received an inactivated influenza vaccine. Both conserved end residues are trimmed from each CDR3. The order of the fields is J gene, D gene, clone size, V gene, CDR3 protein. D genes are given only for firm matches. The size entry is marked missing in some rows and otherwise reads once, few, many or a size class.

TRBJ2-1 TRBD2 once TRBV4-3 ASSQELAGGHEQF
TRBJ2-1 - many TRBV29-1 SVESRGTWNEQF
TRBJ2-7 - - TRBV11-2 ASSLVTHYEQY
TRBJ2-1 - few TRBV20-1 SADSYNEQF
TRBJ2-7 - few TRBV4-2 ASSQDELTAYEQY
TRBJ1-2 - few TRBV2 ASSESVGGYT
TRBJ2-7 TRBD1 few TRBV12-3/TRBV12-4 ASSFADRGFEQY
TRBJ2-3 TRBD2 few TRBV7-2 ASSLVLAGVGTDTQY
TRBJ1-5 - - TRBV6-2/TRBV6-3 ASSLGPRAESNQPQH
TRBJ1-5 TRBD1 - TRBV5-1 ASSWTGLNQPQH
TRBJ2-3 - - TRBV9 ASSTRGWSTDTQY
TRBJ2-7 - few TRBV4-3 ASSQDLSAYEQY
TRBJ2-3 - many TRBV20-1 SVTSFRELTDTQY
TRBJ2-1 - few TRBV3-1 ASSQGAKLFNEQF
TRBJ2-1 - few TRBV6-2/TRBV6-3 ASSYSFGGTHYNEQF
TRBJ2-1 - many TRBV18 ASSPSGGYNEQF
TRBJ1-1 - few TRBV29-1 SVERKGPRGAF
TRBJ2-5 - - TRBV12-3/TRBV12-4 ASSFSPKETQY
TRBJ2-7 - few TRBV29-1 SVARENYEQY
TRBJ2-7 TRBD2 few TRBV4-3 ASSQEGLAGDPSSYEQY
TRBJ1-5 - - TRBV29-1 SVAQGVGQPQH
TRBJ2-6 - - TRBV29-1 SVGHNSRSGANVLT
TRBJ2-4 - few TRBV5-1 ASADQGLQY
TRBJ2-6 - - TRBV12-3/TRBV12-4 AGGGTGANVLT